The present TCR beta chain was sequenced within a study of a mutant IDH1 vaccine in newly diagnosed glioma. Study information: V12 corresponded to week 35 and V13 to week 47.

With 4 bases clipped from V and 7 bases from J, the junction kept 4 bases outside the gene matches. There are 14 residues in the CDR3. Germline V lookup: CDR1 SGHRS, CDR2 YFSETQ. This clone came up once. What it binds is unknown. Noted time point: week 35, safety follow-up. The investigators gave 300 ug of mutant IDH1 20-mer peptide in each vaccine dose, together with topical imiquimod. The assay was immunoSEQ multiplex PCR, and TCRdb's table has in-frame clones only and misses some. This sample has 34,000 or so clones; approximately 80% occur once, and the top ten carry 11%. The sample consisted of PBMCs, taken from a glioma patient whose treatment included an IDH1 peptide vaccine. The chain recombines TRBV5-1 with TRBJ2-3, with 12 bases aligning to TRBD2. The TCR sequence derives from a woman aged 40 to 50 with glioma. This CDR3 is CASSPGLAGNTQYF. The CDR3 DNA follows: TGCGCCAGCAGCCCCGGACTAGCGGGGAATACGCAGTATTTT.